Presented here are 10 T cell receptor beta chains from one specimen sequenced in a study of T cells in Graves' hyperthyroidism and ophthalmopathy. Researchers amplified the TCR beta CDR3 regions from RNA transcripts. With the HTBI primer set, the TCR CDR3 went through a first round of RT-PCR. One entry per CDR3 protein results from TCRdb running MiXCR on the multiplex PCR reads. The sample has approximately 520,000 distinct CDR3 sequences, less than 25% seen once; the top ten hold approximately 10%. The sample consisted of blood. The source is a woman aged 25 to 39 with Graves' ophthalmopathy.

At least ten counts were recorded for this clonotype. The chain couples TRBV6-2 or TRBV6-3 to TRBJ2-2, with 8 bases fitting TRBD1. Germline values: CDR1 MNHEY, CDR2 SVGEGT. V lost 2 bases and J lost 5; bases outside the gene matches: 4. The CDR3 spans 15 residues. CDR3 DNA sequence: TGTGCCAGCAGTTACGGTCAGGGGGCAACCGGGGAGCTGTTTTTT. This codes for CASSYGQGATGELFF.

The chain has TRBV28 and TRBJ1-5; no clear D gene. Germline loops: CDR1 MDHEN, CDR2 SYDVKM. The CDR3 sequence is 15 residues long. The V and J ends lost 2 bases and 6 bases respectively, with 14 bases between them. The CDR3 sequence is CASSLIGQGFQPQHF. In DNA, the CDR3 is TGTGCCAGCAGTTTAATAGGGCAAGGTTTTCAGCCCCAGCATTTT. Supplemented by reference TRBV28 and TRBJ1-5, the full variable domain reads DVKVTQSSRYLVKRTGEKVFLECVQDMDHENMFWYRQDPGLGLRLIYFSYDVKMKEKGDIPEGYSVSREKKERFSLILESASTNQTSMYLCASSLIGQGFQPQHFGDGTRLSIL.

This clonotype was seen at least ten times. The genes are TRBV20-1 and TRBJ1-5; 8 bases line up with TRBD1. Germline V CDR1 and CDR2: DFQATT, SNEGSKA (reference sequence). This CDR3 contains 15 residues. Trimming at V came to 3 bases and at J to 7 bases, leaving 11 bases not matched to a gene. The DNA for the CDR3 is TGCAGTGCTAGGACCGGGACAGGCGACGGGCAGCCCCAGCATTTT. Protein: CSARTGTGDGQPQHF.

This clonotype has ten or more counts. The V gene is TRBV6-1, the J gene TRBJ2-7; 12 bases are shared with TRBD1. This CDR3 has 15 residues. The V segment lost 4 bases and the J segment 3 bases; nucleotides outside the gene matches: 4. Germline loops: CDR1 MNHNS, CDR2 SASEGT. This chain's CDR3 is CASSGDRGPFYEQYF. CDR3 DNA: TGTGCCAGCAGTGGGGACAGGGGGCCCTTCTACGAGCAGTACTTC.

CDR3 sequence: CASGSLGDRGANYGYTF. The CDR3 nucleotides read TGTGCCAGCGGTTCGTTAGGGGACAGGGGAGCTAACTATGGCTACACCTTC. This chain links TRBV3-1 with TRBJ1-2, with 10 bases identical to TRBD1. The CDR3 contains 17 residues. V gave up 8 bases and J gave up 0 bases; unmatched junction bases: 12. Germline V CDR1 and CDR2: LGHDT, YNNKEL (reference sequence).

In this sample, this clonotype turned up many times. The chain employs TRBV6-2 or TRBV6-3 and TRBJ1-2; the D is unclear. There are 12 residues in the CDR3. Per germline, CDR1 MNHEY and CDR2 SVGEGT. V was pared by 6 bases and J by 10 bases, with 15 bases between. The CDR3 DNA sequence: TGTGCCAGCAGAAACCTGCCGGGGAACTACACCTTC. Translating it yields CASRNLPGNYTF.

There are many counts of this clonotype. This chain joins TRBV7-8 and TRBJ2-7; TRBD1 is a possible D gene (6 bases). The V end lost 0 bases, the J end lost 1 base, and 10 bases lay between the germline ends. Germline V gene sequence: CDR1 SGHVS, CDR2 FQNEAQ. CDR3 size: 15 residues. DNA of the CDR3: TGTGCCAGCAGCTTAGCGTCAGGGGTTTCCTACGAGCAGTACTTC. Translating gives CASSLASGVSYEQYF. The full variable domain, completed using reference TRBV7-8 and TRBJ2-7, is GAGVSQSPRYKVAKRGQDVALRCDPISGHVSLFWYQQALGQGPEFLTYFQNEAQLDKSGLPSDRFFAERPEGSVSTLKIQRTQQEDSAVYLCASSLASGVSYEQYFGPGTRLTVT.

J is TRBJ2-2 and V is TRBV11-2; TRBD1 might be the D (5 bases). There are 15 residues in the CDR3. The V gene's germline CDR1 is SGHAT and CDR2 FQNNGV. With 0 bases removed from V and 5 bases from J, the gap between germline ends came to 10 bases. The CDR3 DNA reads as TGTGCCAGCAGCTTAGATAGGGGCGCGACCGGGGAGCTGTTTTTT. This sequence encodes CASSLDRGATGELFF.

The V call is TRBV6-2 or TRBV6-3, the J call TRBJ1-5, with D hard to call. With 3 bases removed from V and 4 bases from J, the gap between germline ends came to 10 bases. Per germline, CDR1 MNHEY and CDR2 SVGEGT. This CDR3 contains 14 residues. DNA of the CDR3: TGTGCCAGCAGTTATGGGAGACTTAATCAGCCCCAGCATTTT. It encodes CASSYGRLNQPQHF.

This clonotype has at least ten counts. The J gene is TRBJ1-1, the V gene TRBV19, with TRBD1 as a possible D gene (6 bases). The CDR3 extends over 14 amino acids. The V end was cut by 7 bases, the J end by 0 bases, with 12 bases between. CDR1 is LNHDA, CDR2 SQIVND, per germline (reference sequence). CDR3 bases: TGTGCCAGTACCTCAGGGGCTATGAACACTGAAGCTTTCTTT. As protein: CASTSGAMNTEAFF. Full variable domain (missing parts from reference TRBV19 and TRBJ1-1): DGGITQSPKYLFRKEGQNVTLSCEQNLNHDAMYWYRQDPGQGLRLIYYSQIVNDFQKGDIAEGYSVSREKKESFPLTVTSAQKNPTAFYLCASTSGAMNTEAFFGQGTRLTVV.